Shown below are 5 T cell receptor beta chains from a single sample sequenced in a study of T cell clonotyping in hematopoietic cell transplantation. Some clones are missing from TCRdb's copy, which holds only in-frame ones; the method was immunoSEQ multiplex PCR. The sample includes about 27,000 clones, approximately 96% of them seen just once. Sequences were obtained from peripheral blood mononuclear cells. These receptors originate from a man aged 45-60 years in good health. Some clones in this sample may be carry-over from other donors' samples.

The chain is built from TRBV11-2 and TRBJ1-6; D is unclear. Germline V CDR1 and CDR2: SGHAT, FQNNGV. The V end lost 4 bases, the J end lost 5 bases, and 12 bases lay between the germline ends. This CDR3 region has 15 residues. CDR3 in DNA: TGTGCCAGCAGCTGGTCGAGTACGAATAATTCACCCCTCCACTTT. Its protein is CASSWSSTNNSPLHF.

The table lists this clone with a count of one. This rearrangement joins TRBV2 to TRBJ2-2; tentative D call: TRBD1 (5 bases). Germline assignment: CDR1 SNHLY and CDR2 FYNNEI. V was cut by 8 bases and J by 6 bases, with 10 bases left in between. This CDR3 spans 12 amino acids. The CDR3 nucleotides are TGTGCCAGCTTTGTAGGGGCCGGGGAGCTGTTTTTT. It yields the protein CASFVGAGELFF.

The V call is TRBV29-1, the J call TRBJ2-7; D possibly corresponds to TRBD2 (5 bases). The CDR3 length is 12 residues. Trimming took off 4 bases at V and 3 bases at J, with 10 bases between the two ends. From germline, CDR1 is SQVTM and CDR2 ANQGSEA. CDR3 sequence reads: CSVVRGDYEQYF. In nucleotides, the CDR3 is TGCAGCGTTGTACGGGGTGACTACGAGCAGTACTTC.

The CDR3 sequence is CASRDVGGSQETQYF. As DNA, the CDR3 is TGTGCCAGTAGGGACGTGGGCGGAAGCCAAGAGACCCAGTACTTC. The chain joins TRBV19 to TRBJ2-5; no reliable D call. This CDR3 contains 15 residues. Germline V gene data show CDR1 as LNHDA and CDR2 as SQIVND (reference sequence). Deletions cut 6 bases from V and 1 base from J, with 15 bases between.

V is TRBV2 and J is TRBJ1-2; 7 bases are shared with TRBD1. The CDR3 loop spans 15 amino acids. The germline V gene encodes CDR1 SNHLY and CDR2 FYNNEI. Trimming removed 5 bases from V and 4 bases from J; junction bases left unmatched: 10. The CDR3 reads CASSSPSTGSYGYTF. CDR3 in DNA: TGTGCCAGCAGTTCCCCCTCGACAGGGTCCTATGGCTACACCTTC. The full variable domain, rest sourced from reference TRBV2 and TRBJ1-2, is EPEVTQTPSHQVTQMGQEVILRCVPISNHLYFYWYRQILGQKVEFLVSFYNNEISEKSEIFDDQFSVERPDGSNFTLKIRSTKLEDSAMYFCASSSPSTGSYGYTFGSGTRLTVV.